This is a list of T cell receptor beta chains from one sample in a study of T cell responses to AZD1222 COVID-19 vaccine. Libraries were prepared by immunoSEQ multiplex PCR; TCRdb keeps only in-frame clonotypes and omits some of them. The profile shows over 100,000 clones, around 85% of them singletons. The material was peripheral blood, obtained 28 days after the second dose of the MenACWY control vaccine. The receptors were gathered from an adult who received the MenACWY meningococcal vaccine as a control. The CDR3 runs from the conserved cysteine through the conserved F or W. The order of the fields is V gene, clone size, D gene, J gene, CDR3 DNA, CDR3 protein. A D gene is named only where the DNA matches it firmly. Expanded clones get a size class; other rows say once, few or many, or leave the size out.

v_gene: TRBV27
abundance: .
d_gene: .
j_gene: TRBJ2-1
CDR3nt: TGTGCCAGCTCTCCTCAGGGGAAAGGGGGATCCAATGAGCAGTTCTTC
CDR3aa: CASSPQGKGGSNEQFF

v_gene: TRBV29-1
abundance: .
d_gene: .
j_gene: TRBJ1-4
CDR3nt: TGCAGCGTTGAGGTTGAACTTAATGAAAAACTGTTTTTT
CDR3aa: CSVEVELNEKLFF

v_gene: TRBV3-1/TRBV3-2
abundance: .
d_gene: .
j_gene: TRBJ2-5
CDR3nt: TGTGCCAGCAGCCAAGCGGCCGCGGCGTCGGGAACCCAGTACTTC
CDR3aa: CASSQAAAASGTQYF

v_gene: TRBV14
abundance: .
d_gene: .
j_gene: TRBJ1-2
CDR3nt: TGTGCCAGCAGCCCCAGCGGGGGAACTAACTATGGCTACACCTTC
CDR3aa: CASSPSGGTNYGYTF

v_gene: TRBV10-1
abundance: .
d_gene: .
j_gene: TRBJ2-3
CDR3nt: TGCGCCAGCAGTTCGGGAAGGGGGGGAGTGTGGAGAGATACGCAGTATTTT
CDR3aa: CASSSGRGGVWRDTQYF

v_gene: TRBV5-6
abundance: .
d_gene: .
j_gene: TRBJ1-5
CDR3nt: TGTGCCAGCAGCTTGGGCCCCAATTACAATCAGCCCCAGCATTTT
CDR3aa: CASSLGPNYNQPQHF

v_gene: TRBV4-3
abundance: .
d_gene: .
j_gene: TRBJ1-1
CDR3nt: TGCGCCAGCAGCCCGATGGGGCAGGGAGGGACTGAAGCTTTCTTT
CDR3aa: CASSPMGQGGTEAFF

v_gene: TRBV25-1
abundance: once
d_gene: .
j_gene: TRBJ1-2
CDR3nt: TGTGCCAGCAGTGATAGACAGTCTCCTAACTATGGCTACACCTTC
CDR3aa: CASSDRQSPNYGYTF

v_gene: TRBV9
abundance: .
d_gene: .
j_gene: TRBJ2-7
CDR3nt: TGTGCCAGCAGCGTAGGAGTGGGAAGGGTTGGGGAGCAGTACTTC
CDR3aa: CASSVGVGRVGEQYF

v_gene: TRBV7-2
abundance: .
d_gene: .
j_gene: TRBJ1-3
CDR3nt: TGTGCCAGCAGCGGGGGAACGGGGCAGTCTGGAAACACCATATATTTT
CDR3aa: CASSGGTGQSGNTIYF

v_gene: TRBV27
abundance: .
d_gene: .
j_gene: TRBJ1-5
CDR3nt: TGTGCCAGCAGTCGACAGCCCGATCAGCCCCAGCATTTT
CDR3aa: CASSRQPDQPQHF

v_gene: TRBV19
abundance: .
d_gene: TRBD2
j_gene: TRBJ2-1
CDR3nt: TGTGCCAGTAGTACCATAGCGGGTGAGCAGTTCTTC
CDR3aa: CASSTIAGEQFF

v_gene: TRBV20-1
abundance: .
d_gene: .
j_gene: TRBJ2-1
CDR3nt: TGCAGTGCTAGTGACCCACGACGGGGGTACAATGAGCAGTTCTTC
CDR3aa: CSASDPRRGYNEQFF

v_gene: TRBV28
abundance: .
d_gene: .
j_gene: TRBJ1-1
CDR3nt: TGTGCCAGCAGTTACGTCCGGCACAACACTGAAGCTTTCTTT
CDR3aa: CASSYVRHNTEAFF

v_gene: TRBV5-4
abundance: .
d_gene: .
j_gene: TRBJ1-1
CDR3nt: TGTGCCAGCAGCTTGGAGGCGAACACTGAAGCTTTCTTT
CDR3aa: CASSLEANTEAFF

v_gene: TRBV5-1
abundance: .
d_gene: TRBD1
j_gene: TRBJ1-5
CDR3nt: TGCGCCAGCAGTTTAGACGGGACAGCGAATCAGCCCCAGCATTTT
CDR3aa: CASSLDGTANQPQHF